A selection of T cell receptor beta chains follows, all from one sample in a study of shared clonotypes between healthy human individuals. Generated by immunoSEQ multiplex PCR, the TCRdb table keeps only in-frame clones and is missing some. The sample carries approximately 1,500,000 clones, 96% recorded once. Input material: naive CD4+ T cells sorted from blood. The receptors shown here come from a man aged 25-45 years in good health. Each CDR3 is given with its conserved first and last residue. The D gene is left open where the match is weak. Not all rows give a size; the values are once, few, many and, for expanded clones, a class.

TRBJ2-5	TRBV11-2	-	-	CASSYRVVGETQYF	TGTGCCAGCAGCTACAGAGTTGTTGGGGAGACCCAGTACTTC
TRBJ1-2	TRBV28	-	-	CASSLRLREGYTF	TGTGCCAGCAGTTTAAGGCTCCGGGAGGGCTACACCTTC
TRBJ2-5	TRBV11-2	-	-	CASSLEGLETQYF	TGTGCCAGCAGCTTAGAGGGGTTGGAGACCCAGTACTTC
TRBJ2-5	TRBV5-6	-	once	CASSLGSMETQYF	TGTGCCAGCAGTCTCGGGAGTATGGAGACCCAGTACTTC
TRBJ1-1	TRBV5-4	TRBD1	-	CASSLATGTEAFF	TGTGCCAGCAGCTTGGCGACAGGGACTGAAGCTTTCTTT
TRBJ1-2	TRBV28	-	-	CASNKQEINYGYTF	TGTGCCAGCAATAAACAGGAGATTAACTATGGCTACACCTTC
TRBJ2-7	TRBV25-1	-	-	CASSEFSGVASQQYF	TGTGCCAGCAGTGAATTTTCAGGGGTAGCGAGTCAGCAGTACTTC
TRBJ1-1	TRBV19	TRBD1	-	CASRGTANPYQPHTEAFF	TGTGCCAGTAGAGGGACAGCCAACCCCTACCAGCCGCATACGGAAGCTTTCTTT
TRBJ2-7	TRBV9	-	-	CASSPQPGPLTGSYEQYF	TGTGCCAGCAGCCCCCAACCGGGACCCCTAACGGGCTCCTACGAGCAGTACTTC
TRBJ2-5	TRBV10-3	TRBD1	-	CAISVEGDRGEETQYF	TGTGCCATCAGTGTGGAAGGGGACAGGGGGGAAGAGACCCAGTACTTC
TRBJ2-1	TRBV27	-	-	CASSPFRPTGNEQFF	TGTGCCAGCAGCCCGTTTCGACCCACAGGGAATGAGCAGTTCTTC
TRBJ1-5	TRBV10-2	TRBD1	-	CASSDRTGDQPQHF	TGCGCCAGCAGTGATCGGACAGGAGATCAGCCCCAGCATTTT
TRBJ2-1	TRBV7-2	TRBD2	-	CASSLAGLAKNEQFF	TGTGCCAGCAGTTTGGCGGGACTAGCAAAGAATGAGCAGTTCTTC
TRBJ2-3	TRBV5-1	TRBD2	once	CASSSGLAGKQDTQYF	TGCGCCAGCAGCTCGGGACTAGCGGGAAAGCAAGATACGCAGTATTTT
TRBJ1-5	TRBV19	-	-	CASSDGYENQPQHF	TGTGCCAGTAGTGATGGGTACGAAAATCAGCCCCAGCATTTT
TRBJ2-7	TRBV10-3	TRBD1	-	CAISGTGTYEQYF	TGTGCCATCAGTGGGACAGGGACTTACGAGCAGTACTTC
TRBJ1-5	TRBV19	-	-	CASRYRDSNQPQHF	TGTGCCAGTAGATATAGGGACAGCAATCAGCCCCAGCATTTT
TRBJ1-1	TRBV5-1	TRBD1	-	CASSLADRVRGEAFF	TGCGCCAGCAGCTTGGCTGACAGGGTTAGGGGTGAAGCTTTCTTT
TRBJ2-2	TRBV10-1	-	-	CASSETGELLNTGELFF	TGCGCCAGCAGTGAGACCGGAGAGCTCTTGAACACCGGGGAGCTGTTTTTT
TRBJ2-2	TRBV11-2	-	-	CASSSEGARWAGELFF	TGTGCCAGCAGCTCCGAAGGGGCCCGTTGGGCCGGGGAGCTGTTTTTT
TRBJ2-5	TRBV15	TRBD1	-	CATSRDPWTGGGQETQYF	TGTGCCACCAGCAGAGATCCATGGACAGGGGGAGGGCAAGAGACCCAGTACTTC
TRBJ2-3	TRBV28	TRBD2	-	CASSTPLAGRGDTQYF	TGTGCCAGCAGTACCCCACTAGCGGGTCGAGGAGATACGCAGTATTTT
TRBJ1-3	TRBV7-9	-	once	CASSTFPKDRGGTIYF	TGTGCCAGCAGCACCTTCCCGAAGGATCGCGGGGGCACCATATATTTT
TRBJ1-4	TRBV9	-	once	CASSETPATNEKLFF	TGTGCCAGCAGCGAGACACCTGCAACTAATGAAAAACTGTTTTTT
TRBJ1-2	TRBV14	-	-	CASSQVRRHSGYTF	TGTGCCAGCAGCCAAGTCCGGCGACACTCTGGCTACACCTTC
TRBJ1-1	TRBV7-9	TRBD1	-	CASSFPDRDRTEAFF	TGTGCCAGCAGCTTCCCCGACAGGGATCGGACTGAAGCTTTCTTT
TRBJ2-5	TRBV2	-	-	CASSEAIKEGQTETQYF	TGTGCCAGCAGTGAAGCAATTAAGGAGGGGCAGACTGAGACCCAGTACTTC
TRBJ2-2	TRBV19	-	few	CASSIPGTGELFF	TGTGCCAGTAGTATCCCCGGAACCGGGGAGCTGTTTTTT
TRBJ2-7	TRBV5-6	-	-	CASSLAGRSSYEQYF	TGTGCCAGCAGCTTGGCAGGAAGAAGCTCCTACGAGCAGTACTTC
TRBJ2-1	TRBV29-1	-	-	CSVVDTGTYNEQFF	TGCAGCGTTGTAGATACCGGGACCTACAATGAGCAGTTCTTC
TRBJ1-2	TRBV5-1	TRBD1	-	CASSHGDRFFNYGYTF	TGCGCCAGCAGCCATGGGGACAGATTCTTTAACTATGGCTACACCTTC
TRBJ2-3	TRBV5-4	TRBD2	once	CASSRASGSTDTQYF	TGTGCCAGCAGCCGTGCTAGCGGAAGCACAGATACGCAGTATTTT
TRBJ1-1	TRBV9	-	-	CASSVALNTEAFF	TGTGCCAGCAGCGTAGCCTTGAACACTGAAGCTTTCTTT
TRBJ2-1	TRBV5-4	TRBD2	-	CASSTWTSGSLDEQFF	TGTGCCAGCAGCACATGGACTAGCGGGAGCCTTGATGAGCAGTTCTTC
TRBJ2-7	TRBV2	TRBD1	-	CASSVVDRDGGQYF	TGTGCCAGCAGTGTGGTAGACAGGGACGGCGGGCAGTACTTC
TRBJ2-3	TRBV18	-	-	CASSPLGETSTDTQYF	TGTGCCAGCTCACCACTAGGCGAAACTAGCACAGATACGCAGTATTTT
TRBJ2-7	TRBV7-2	TRBD2	-	CASMDPGRSEQYF	TGTGCCAGCATGGACCCCGGGAGGAGTGAGCAGTACTTC
TRBJ1-2	TRBV5-1	TRBD1	-	CASSSIVWDRGLRDYGYTF	TGCGCCAGCAGCTCGATTGTCTGGGACAGGGGGCTTCGGGACTATGGCTACACCTTC
TRBJ1-5	TRBV28	-	-	CASTGGGLGNQPQHF	TGTGCCAGCACCGGCGGGGGTTTGGGCAATCAGCCCCAGCATTTT
TRBJ2-2	TRBV9	-	once	CASSPHWGSNGGELFF	TGTGCCAGCAGCCCACATTGGGGGAGCAACGGCGGGGAGCTGTTTTTT
TRBJ2-3	TRBV29-1	TRBD2	-	CSVRTSGRTDTQYF	TGCAGCGTACGGACTAGCGGGAGAACAGATACGCAGTATTTT
TRBJ2-1	TRBV5-6	TRBD2	-	CASSWGLAGGDNEQFF	TGTGCCAGCAGCTGGGGACTAGCGGGAGGTGACAATGAGCAGTTCTTC
TRBJ1-1	TRBV7-9	TRBD1	once	CASSLTPGQWNTEAFF	TGTGCCAGCAGCTTAACCCCGGGACAGTGGAACACTGAAGCTTTCTTT
TRBJ2-3	TRBV6-1	-	-	CASSDARTDTQYF	TGTGCCAGCAGTGACGCTCGGACAGATACGCAGTATTTT
TRBJ2-7	TRBV28	-	-	CASSWGGSTDYEQYF	TGTGCCAGCAGTTGGGGGGGCAGCACCGACTACGAGCAGTACTTC
TRBJ2-1	TRBV6-4	-	-	CASSSTGFNEQFF	TGTGCCAGCAGTTCAACAGGATTCAATGAGCAGTTCTTC
TRBJ2-1	TRBV5-1	-	-	CASSFEQETRAEQFF	TGCGCCAGCAGCTTCGAACAGGAAACCAGGGCTGAGCAGTTCTTC
TRBJ1-4	TRBV5-1	TRBD1	-	CASSLTGGTTNEKLFF	TGCGCCAGCAGCTTGACAGGGGGTACAACTAATGAAAAACTGTTTTTT
TRBJ2-1	TRBV15	-	-	CATSRGATGGYNEQFF	TGTGCCACCAGCAGAGGGGCGACCGGGGGTTACAATGAGCAGTTCTTC